This T cell receptor beta chain derives from a study of shared clonotypes between healthy human individuals. Study-wide context: Two women and a few men aged 18 to 49 served as donors. Study-level findings and limits: Four donors held about 5% of naive CD4 clonotypes in common. Represented diversity, genetic and exposure-history alike, was limited by few donors. Estimated richness values were generally larger in naive subsets than in memory subsets.

CD45RO negativity and positive selection for CCR7 defined naive CD8 cells, a population that excluded terminally differentiated effector memory CD45RA+ cells. In regard to this clone: Antigen: not known.

Measured with immunoSEQ multiplex PCR; TCRdb has only the in-frame clones, and not every one. The top ten hold 0.3% of the sample, which has around 580,000 clones, roughly 98% seen once. The sequenced material came from naive CD8+ T cells sorted from blood. The TCR sequence derives from a man aged 25-40 years in good health.

The CDR3 reads CASSFSGTPPRAFF. The CDR3 nucleotides read TGTGCCAGCAGCTTCTCCGGGACGCCGCCGCGAGCTTTCTTT. The rearrangement joins TRBV5-6 to TRBJ1-1; TRBD1 is a possible D gene (5 bases). The CDR3 consists of 14 residues. Germline CDR1 reads SGHDT; CDR2 reads YYEEEE. Trimming pared 2 bases from V and 10 bases from J, leaving 18 bases between.